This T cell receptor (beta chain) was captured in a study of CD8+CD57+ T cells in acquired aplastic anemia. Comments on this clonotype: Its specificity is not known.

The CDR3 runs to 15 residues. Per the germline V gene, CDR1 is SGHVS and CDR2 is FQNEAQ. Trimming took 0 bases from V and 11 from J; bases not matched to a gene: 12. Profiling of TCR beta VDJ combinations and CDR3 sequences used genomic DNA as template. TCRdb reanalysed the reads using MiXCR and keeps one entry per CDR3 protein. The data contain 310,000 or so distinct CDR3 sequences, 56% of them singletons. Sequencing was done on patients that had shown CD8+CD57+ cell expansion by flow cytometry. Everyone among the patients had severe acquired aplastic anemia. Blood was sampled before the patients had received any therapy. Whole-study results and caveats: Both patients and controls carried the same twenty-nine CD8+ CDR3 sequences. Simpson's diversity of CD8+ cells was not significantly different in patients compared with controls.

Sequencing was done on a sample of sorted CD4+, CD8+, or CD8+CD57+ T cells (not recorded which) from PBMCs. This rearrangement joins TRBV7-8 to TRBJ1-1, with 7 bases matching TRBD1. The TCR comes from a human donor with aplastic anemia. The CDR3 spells CASSLAEGAALGAFF. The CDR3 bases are TGTGCCAGCAGCTTAGCGGAGGGGGCGGCCCTTGGGGCTTTCTTT.